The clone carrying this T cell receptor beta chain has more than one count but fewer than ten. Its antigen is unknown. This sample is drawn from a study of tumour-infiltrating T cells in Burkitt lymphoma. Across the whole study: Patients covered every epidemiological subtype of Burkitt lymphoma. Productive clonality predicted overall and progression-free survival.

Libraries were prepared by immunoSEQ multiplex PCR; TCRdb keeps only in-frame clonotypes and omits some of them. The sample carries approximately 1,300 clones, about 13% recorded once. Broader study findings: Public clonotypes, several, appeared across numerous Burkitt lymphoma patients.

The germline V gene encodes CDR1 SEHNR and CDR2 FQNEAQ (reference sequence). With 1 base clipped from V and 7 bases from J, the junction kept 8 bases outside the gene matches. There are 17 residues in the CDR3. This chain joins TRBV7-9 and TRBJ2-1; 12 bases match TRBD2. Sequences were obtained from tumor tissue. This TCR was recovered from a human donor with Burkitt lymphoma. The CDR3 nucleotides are TGTGCCAGCAGCTTAGGGCGACTAGCGGGAGCAGGGAATGAGCAGTTCTTC. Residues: CASSLGRLAGAGNEQFF.